This TCR beta chain was profiled in a study of Ad26.COV2.S vaccination and SARS-CoV-2 variants. Overall study context: Once or twice, 56 days apart, Ad26.COV2.S was delivered intramuscularly. Study-level points and caveats: Placebo recipients had lower spike-specific TCR breadth than vaccine recipients.

The treatment is: about 20 received Ad26.COV2.S at low or high dose, single or two shots; 5 received placebo; per-sample allocation not given. Collection of the samples took place on day 63 after the first injection of vaccine or placebo. Immunization relied on an Ad26 vector, which expressed Wuhan-strain SARS-CoV-2 spike. With respect to this clone: What it binds is unknown.

The assay was immunoSEQ multiplex PCR, and TCRdb's table has in-frame clones only and misses some. The data contain a few hundred thousand clones, approximately 92% of them singletons. This CDR3 comprises 14 residues. Germline-derived CDR1 and CDR2 are MNHEY and SVGEGT. V was cut by 5 bases and J by 4 bases, with 14 bases left in between. The material was peripheral blood, obtained in a trial of Ad26.COV2.S vaccine versus placebo. The clonotype originates from a person aged 18 to 65 who received the Ad26.COV2.S COVID-19 vaccine or a placebo. V and J are TRBV6-2 or TRBV6-3 and TRBJ1-2, with a possible D match to TRBD1 (5 bases). The CDR3 sequence is CASSLWAGTYGYTF. The CDR3 DNA reads TGTGCCAGCAGTCTCTGGGCAGGGACCTATGGCTACACCTTC.